These 23 T cell receptor beta chains were sequenced from one sample in a study of T-cell memory formation after mild COVID-19. TCRdb itself ran the 5' RACE reads through MiXCR, one entry per CDR3 protein. Of over 450,000 distinct CDR3 sequences in the sample, roughly 22% were seen once. Sequencing input: PBMCs or a T cell subset sorted from them (not recorded which). The receptors originated from an adult woman who had mild COVID-19 (a few samples of this study predate the infection). Cell type and time point are not known.

This clonotype has more than one count but fewer than ten. The chain has TRBV5-1 and TRBJ2-2; the D is unclear. Germline assignment: CDR1 SGHRS and CDR2 YFSETQ. V shed 5 bases and J shed 0 bases, with 8 bases lying between them. CDR3 length: 14 residues. The CDR3 here is CASRYLANTGELFF. For the CDR3, the DNA is TGCGCCAGCAGGTACCTCGCGAACACCGGGGAGCTGTTTTTT.

The V call is TRBV18, the J call TRBJ2-7, with D hard to call. CDR3 length: 15 amino acids. From germline, CDR1 is KGHSH and CDR2 LQKENI. Trimming stripped 3 bases from V and 5 bases from J, with 17 bases between. CDR3: CASSPGTVLQDEQYF. CDR3 coding DNA: TGTGCCAGCTCACCGGGCACAGTCCTTCAGGACGAGCAGTACTTC.

This clonotype came up a few times. The J gene is TRBJ1-5, the V gene TRBV7-2; a weak D match, TRBD1 (5 bases). The CDR3 is 14 amino acids. The germline V and J ends were trimmed by 4 bases and 10 bases, with 17 bases remaining between them. The germline CDR1 and CDR2 sequences are SGHTA and FQGNSA. The CDR3 loop reads CASSYGPGVEPQHF. CDR3 bases: TGTGCCAGCAGCTACGGACCGGGGGTGGAACCCCAGCATTTT.

The V and J genes are TRBV3-1 and TRBJ2-7; D possibly uses TRBD1 or TRBD2 (7 bases each). Germline V gives CDR1 LGHDT, CDR2 YNNKEL (reference sequence). The ends were cut back, 1 base at V and 1 base at J, with 14 bases in the middle. The CDR3 is made up of 16 amino acids. Written as DNA, the CDR3 is TGTGCCAGCAGCCAAGTTCAGGGGGGGACTTCCTACGAGCAGTACTTC. It is translated as CASSQVQGGTSYEQYF.

In its sample, this clonotype was seen many times. V usage is TRBV12-3 or TRBV12-4 and J usage is TRBJ2-7; tentatively, D is TRBD1 (7 bases). Trimming pared 7 bases from V and 6 bases from J, leaving 16 bases between. There are 13 residues in the CDR3. CDR3 coding DNA: TGTGCCAGCACCGGTCGGGGGACAGCCGAGCAGTACTTC. Its protein product is CASTGRGTAEQYF.

J is TRBJ2-1 and V is TRBV24-1; D gene uncertain. The germline V and J ends were trimmed by 7 bases and 6 bases, with 12 bases remaining between them. CDR1 and CDR2 from the germline V gene are KGHDR and SFDVKD. This CDR3 has 13 residues. CDR3 bases: TGTGCCACCAGCGGCGTGAACACCAATGAGCAGTTCTTC. The encoded protein is CATSGVNTNEQFF.

The V call is TRBV27, the J call TRBJ2-4; TRBD2 might be the D (5 bases). Trimming stripped 5 bases from V and 0 bases from J, with 17 bases between. The CDR3 extends over 17 amino acids. CDR1 MNHEY and CDR2 SMNVEV come from the germline V gene (reference sequence). As DNA, the CDR3 is TGTGCCAGCAGTCCTAGACCGCCTGGACTAGCCAAAAACATTCAGTACTTC. Amino acids: CASSPRPPGLAKNIQYF.

The chain is built from TRBV6-5 and TRBJ1-6; weak D call: TRBD1 (5 bases). The germline CDR1 and CDR2 sequences are MNHEY and SVGAGI. The CDR3 runs 15 residues. Trimming pared 4 bases from V and 7 bases from J, leaving 14 bases between. CDR3 residues: CASSLFRGANSPLHF. The CDR3 DNA reads as TGTGCCAGCAGTTTGTTCAGAGGGGCAAATTCACCCCTCCACTTT.

The V gene is TRBV11-2, the J gene TRBJ2-5; D remains unclear. Germline V gene sequence: CDR1 SGHAT, CDR2 FQNNGV. This CDR3 contains 15 residues. The germline V and J ends were trimmed by 0 bases and 1 base, with 9 bases remaining between them. The CDR3 DNA reads TGTGCCAGCAGCTTAGAATGGGCAGTCCAAGAGACCCAGTACTTC. Residues: CASSLEWAVQETQYF.

The chain joins TRBV25-1 to TRBJ2-5, with TRBD2 as a possible D gene (6 bases). The CDR3 runs 15 residues. V shed 8 bases and J shed 5 bases, with 21 bases lying between them. CDR1 and CDR2 (germline): MGHDK, SYGVNS. The CDR3 loop is CASAPAGGLGETQYF. The CDR3 region has the DNA TGTGCCAGCGCCCCAGCGGGCGGCTTGGGGGAGACCCAGTACTTC.

V and J are TRBV20-1 and TRBJ1-5; TRBD1 matches at 10 bases. CDR1 and CDR2 from the germline V gene are DFQATT and SNEGSKA (reference sequence). V was pared by 4 bases and J by 5 bases, with 2 bases of the junction left unmatched. This CDR3 contains 13 residues. Here the CDR3 DNA reads TGCAGTGCTATCGACAGGGGGCATCAGCCCCAGCATTTT. Translation: CSAIDRGHQPQHF.

This clonotype was detected only a few times. This chain connects TRBV10-3 to TRBJ2-1; D not resolved. Germline lookup yields CDR1 ENHRY and CDR2 SYGVKD. V shed 3 bases and J shed 7 bases, with 10 bases lying between them. This CDR3 is 13 amino acids long. The DNA of the CDR3 is TGTGCCATCAGTGAATCCTCTGGGAATGAGCAGTTCTTC. It specifies CAISESSGNEQFF.

The chain carries TRBV7-3 and TRBJ2-3, with 13 bases aligning to TRBD2. Per germline, CDR1 SGHTA and CDR2 FQGTGA. Germline trimming cut 1 base from V and 5 bases from J; bases unmatched to any gene: 9. CDR3 size: 18 residues. Here the CDR3 reads CASSLKAGGLAGVDTQYF. DNA for the CDR3: TGTGCCAGCAGCTTAAAGGCCGGCGGACTAGCGGGAGTAGATACGCAGTATTTT.

The chain has TRBV3-1 and TRBJ2-2, with a weak D call TRBD1 (6 bases). The CDR3 is 16 amino acids. Trimming removed 6 bases at V and 0 bases at J, with 14 bases between. The germline V gene has CDR1 LGHDT and CDR2 YNNKEL (reference sequence). CDR3: CASSFGQFANTGELFF. Here the CDR3 DNA reads TGTGCCAGCAGTTTCGGACAGTTCGCGAACACCGGGGAGCTGTTTTTT.

This chain joins TRBV7-8 and TRBJ2-1; 14 nucleotides agree with TRBD2. With 5 bases clipped from V and 3 bases from J, the junction kept 9 bases outside the gene matches. Germline CDR1 reads SGHVS; CDR2 reads FQNEAQ. This CDR3 has 18 residues. The CDR3 spells CASSLPGLAGVDYNEQFF. CDR3 sequence (DNA): TGTGCCAGCAGCCTACCGGGACTAGCGGGAGTCGACTACAATGAGCAGTTCTTC.

This clonotype was detected a few times. The chain has TRBV29-1 and TRBJ2-3; tentative D call: TRBD2 (6 bases). Germline-derived CDR1 and CDR2 are SQVTM and ANQGSEA. The CDR3 is 15 amino acids. V gave up 4 bases and J gave up 0 bases, with 14 bases separating them. The CDR3 protein is CSVVDREYSTDTQYF. As DNA, the CDR3 is TGCAGCGTTGTCGACCGGGAGTACAGCACAGATACGCAGTATTTT.

This clonotype was seen only a few times. J is TRBJ2-7 and V is TRBV25-1; D gene ambiguous. CDR3 length: 14 amino acids. Trimming removed 7 bases at V and 1 base at J, with 14 bases between. Germline V gives CDR1 MGHDK, CDR2 SYGVNS. CDR3 nucleotide sequence: TGTGCCAGCACCCTAGGGAAGGGTTCCTACGAGCAGTACTTC. This sequence encodes CASTLGKGSYEQYF.

The chain links TRBV3-1 to TRBJ2-1, with TRBD1 as a possible D gene (5 bases). Trimming pared 1 base from V and 7 bases from J, leaving 11 bases between. CDR3 length: 14 residues. Germline CDR1 reads LGHDT; CDR2 reads YNNKEL (reference sequence). The CDR3 DNA is TGTGCCAGCAGCCAAGTTGGGGCAACTAATGAGCAGTTCTTC. The encoded protein is CASSQVGATNEQFF.

A single count supports this clonotype. V gene TRBV7-3 combines with J gene TRBJ2-7, with 7 nucleotides matching TRBD1. With V trimmed by 3 bases and J by 0 bases, 5 bases remained unmatched. The CDR3 sequence is 15 residues long. Germline V gives CDR1 SGHTA, CDR2 FQGTGA. The CDR3 sequence is CASSFDRVPSYEQYF. For the CDR3, the DNA is TGTGCCAGCAGCTTCGACAGGGTGCCCTCCTACGAGCAGTACTTC.

This sequence joins TRBV24-1 and TRBJ2-2; 9 bases map to TRBD2. With V trimmed by 9 bases and J by 3 bases, 4 bases remained unmatched. The CDR3 has 14 amino acids. Germline V gene lookup returns CDR1 KGHDR and CDR2 SFDVKD. CDR3 coding DNA: TGTGCCACCCGCCTAGCGGGATACACCGGGGAGCTGTTTTTT. As protein: CATRLAGYTGELFF.

This clonotype was seen more than once but under ten times. The J gene is TRBJ1-1, the V gene TRBV12-3 or TRBV12-4; D is undetermined. V lost 6 bases, J lost 8 bases, and 19 bases lay in between. The CDR3 consists of 14 residues. In DNA, the CDR3 is TGTGCCAGCAGCGCGGGATTAGGTTCGGAAGAAGCTTTCTTT. Protein: CASSAGLGSEEAFF.

V is TRBV20-1 and J is TRBJ1-2, with 8 positions matching TRBD1. CDR1 and CDR2 from the germline V gene are DFQATT and SNEGSKA (reference sequence). The CDR3 runs to 13 residues. For the CDR3, the DNA is TGCACCACCGTCACCCGACAGGGGCCTGGCTACACCTTC. Protein: CTTVTRQGPGYTF.

This clonotype occurred many times. This sequence joins TRBV5-5 and TRBJ2-1; 9 positions match TRBD1. Germline values: CDR1 SGHKS, CDR2 YYEKEE (reference sequence). The CDR3 spans 16 residues. The ends lost 1 base at V and 6 bases at J; junction bases unmatched: 8. As DNA, the CDR3 is TGTGCCAGCAGCTTGCCCGGGACAGGGTTGCGCAATGAGCAGTTCTTC. As protein: CASSLPGTGLRNEQFF.